Below, 25 T cell receptor beta chains from the same sample are listed, as sequenced in a study of blood T cell repertoires in COVID-19. Clones were read by immunoSEQ multiplex PCR, and TCRdb kept only the in-frame ones, dropping some. In the table there are 100,000 or so clones, roughly 80% of which are singletons. The sequencing input was peripheral blood. The receptors were gathered from a woman of 80 years or more with acute or convalescent COVID-19.

This chain connects TRBV5-1 to TRBJ2-3; 7 nucleotides agree with TRBD2. The CDR3 contains 16 residues. The V segment lost 0 bases and the J segment 3 bases; nucleotides outside the gene matches: 7. Germline assignment: CDR1 SGHRS and CDR2 YFSETQ. CDR3 nucleotides: TGCGCCAGCAGCTTGGGTGGCGGGAGTGGAACAGATACGCAGTATTTT. Its protein product is CASSLGGGSGTDTQYF.

J is TRBJ2-7 and V is TRBV5-1, with a possible D match to TRBD1 (5 bases). The CDR3 loop spans 12 amino acids. The V end was cut by 4 bases, the J end by 3 bases, with 8 bases between. Per the germline V gene, CDR1 is SGHRS and CDR2 is YFSETQ. CDR3 in amino acids: CASSSDSYEQYF. The CDR3 region has the DNA TGCGCCAGCAGCAGTGACAGCTACGAGCAGTACTTC. Looking up the rest from reference TRBV5-1 and TRBJ2-7 gives the full variable domain: KAGVTQTPRYLIKTRGQQVTLSCSPISGHRSVSWYQQTPGQGLQFLFEYFSETQRNKGNFPGRFSGRQFSNSRSEMNVSTLELGDSALYLCASSSDSYEQYFGPGTRLTVT.

The rearrangement uses TRBV6-6 and TRBJ2-1; 13 bases are shared with TRBD2. CDR3 length: 16 residues. V dropped 4 bases and J dropped 4; count of bases not matched to a gene: 4. Per the germline V gene, CDR1 is MNHNY and CDR2 is SVGAGI (reference sequence). The chain's CDR3 is CASSFPGLAGYNEQFF. The CDR3 coding sequence is TGTGCCAGCAGTTTCCCGGGACTAGCGGGGTACAATGAGCAGTTCTTC.

The rearrangement links TRBV5-1 to TRBJ1-1, with a possible D match to TRBD1 (5 bases). The germline V gene encodes CDR1 SGHRS and CDR2 YFSETQ. V was pared by 4 bases and J by 0 bases, with 19 bases between. The CDR3 is 17 residues long. The CDR3 DNA follows: TGCGCCAGCAGCGTCACTCCAGGGTCCGTAATGAACACTGAAGCTTTCTTT. It codes for CASSVTPGSVMNTEAFF.

This clone came up a few times. The rearrangement links TRBV3-1 (or the pseudogene TRBV3-2) to TRBJ1-6, with a tentative D call TRBD1 (5 bases). Trimming cost V 0 bases and J 9 bases, with 6 bases left between them. The CDR3 has 13 residues. Germline-derived CDR1 and CDR2 are LGHDT and YNNKEL (reference sequence). In DNA form, the CDR3 reads TGTGCCAGCAGCCAAGACAGGGCTTCACCCCTCCACTTT. It translates to CASSQDRASPLHF.

The chain links TRBV30 to TRBJ1-5; 12 positions match TRBD1. V shed 0 bases, J shed 7 bases, and the junction held 4 bases outside the gene matches. The germline V gene has CDR1 GTSNPN and CDR2 SVGIG (reference sequence). The CDR3 totals 15 residues. CDR3 protein: CAWSVRDRGRQPQHF. DNA for the CDR3: TGTGCCTGGAGTGTCCGGGACAGGGGGCGGCAGCCCCAGCATTTT.

CDR3 coding DNA: TGTGCCAGCCGCCGGGACACAGACAATGAGCAGTTCTTC. This sequence encodes CASRRDTDNEQFF. The chain couples TRBV19 to TRBJ2-1; D is perhaps TRBD1 (6 bases). The V end was cut by 9 bases, the J end by 5 bases, with 14 bases between. CDR3 length: 13 residues. The germline V gene encodes CDR1 LNHDA and CDR2 SQIVND (reference sequence).

CDR3 sequence (DNA): TGTGCCAGCAGTCCCCCCGGGGGAACCACTGAAGCTTTCTTT. Its protein product is CASSPPGGTTEAFF. This rearrangement joins TRBV28 to TRBJ1-1, with a possible D match to TRBD1 (5 bases). Germline V CDR1 and CDR2: MDHEN, SYDVKM. The CDR3 spans 14 residues. Between the trimmed V and J ends, which lost 5 bases and 4 bases, there was a span of 14 bases.

The rearrangement links TRBV19 to TRBJ1-2; 7 bases agree with TRBD1. There are 15 residues in the CDR3. V shed 4 bases, J shed 4 bases, and the junction held 9 bases outside the gene matches. Germline V gives CDR1 LNHDA, CDR2 SQIVND (reference sequence). CDR3 coding DNA: TGTGCCAGTAGTAGGCGACAGGGAGAAGGCTATGGCTACACCTTC. It specifies CASSRRQGEGYGYTF.

The V and J genes are TRBV7-2 and TRBJ2-1; 10 bases line up with TRBD1. The CDR3 covers 15 residues. Germline CDR1 is SGHTA and CDR2 is FQGNSA. The junction had 6 bases not matched to a gene; V was cut back by 4 bases and J by 6 bases. The CDR3 region is CASSSDRGGSNEQFF. In DNA form, the CDR3 reads TGTGCCAGCAGCTCGGACAGGGGGGGGAGCAATGAGCAGTTCTTC. Full variable domain (missing parts from reference TRBV7-2 and TRBJ2-1): GAGVSQSPSNKVTEKGKDVELRCDPISGHTALYWYRQSLGQGLEFLIYFQGNSAPDKSGLPSDRFSAERTGGSVSTLTIQRTQQEDSAVYLCASSSDRGGSNEQFFGPGTRLTVL.

The chain couples TRBV25-1 to TRBJ1-2; 7 nucleotides line up with TRBD1. Germline V gene data show CDR1 as MGHDK and CDR2 as SYGVNS. Unmatched junction bases numbered 7, after V lost 4 bases and J lost 2 bases. This CDR3 has 15 residues. The CDR3: CASSGPGGNNYGYTF. The CDR3, as DNA: TGTGCCAGCAGTGGTCCAGGGGGTAACAACTATGGCTACACCTTC.

This chain links TRBV9 with TRBJ2-1; D is possibly TRBD1 (5 bases). The CDR3 covers 14 residues. V gave up 1 base and J gave up 8 bases, with 13 bases separating them. Germline lookup yields CDR1 SGDLS and CDR2 YYNGEE. CDR3 in DNA: TGTGCCAGCAGCGTAAGTCTCAGGGAAGATGAGCAGTTCTTC. Amino acids: CASSVSLREDEQFF.

The gene calls are TRBV19 and TRBJ2-1; weak D call: TRBD2 (6 bases). The germline V and J ends were trimmed by 2 bases and 5 bases, with 13 bases remaining between them. The CDR3 extends over 15 amino acids. CDR1 LNHDA and CDR2 SQIVND come from the germline V gene (reference sequence). The CDR3: CASSIWAGGDNEQFF. CDR3 nucleotides: TGTGCCAGTAGTATATGGGCAGGCGGGGACAATGAGCAGTTCTTC.

V is TRBV18 and J is TRBJ1-2; D unresolved. The V and J ends lost 0 bases and 3 bases respectively, with 8 bases between them. Germline V gene data show CDR1 as KGHSH and CDR2 as LQKENI. CDR3 length equals 14 residues. Here the CDR3 reads CASSPPGLDYGYTF. CDR3 nucleotide sequence: TGTGCCAGCTCACCACCCGGGTTGGACTATGGCTACACCTTC. Full variable domain (missing parts from reference TRBV18 and TRBJ1-2): NAGVMQNPRHLVRRRGQEARLRCSPMKGHSHVYWYRQLPEEGLKFMVYLQKENIIDESGMPKERFSAEFPKEGPSILRIQQVVRGDSAAYFCASSPPGLDYGYTFGSGTRLTVV.

The V gene is TRBV25-1, the J gene TRBJ2-7; possible D gene TRBD2, 5 bases. The CDR3 covers 13 residues. CDR1 and CDR2 from the germline V gene are MGHDK and SYGVNS. V lost 10 bases to trimming and J lost 0 bases, with 13 bases between them. The CDR3 region is CATPSGSSYEQYF. The CDR3, as DNA: TGTGCCACCCCCAGCGGAAGCTCCTACGAGCAGTACTTC.

This clone was observed once. The V gene is TRBV3-1 (or the pseudogene TRBV3-2), the J gene TRBJ2-7, with 14 bases that match TRBD2. The germline V gene encodes CDR1 LGHDT and CDR2 YNNKEL (reference sequence). V was clipped by 3 bases and J by 7 bases; unmatched bases: 8. This CDR3 is 16 amino acids long. CDR3 residues: CASSQAGLAGGGEQYF. Written as DNA, the CDR3 is TGTGCCAGCAGCCAGGCCGGACTAGCGGGAGGAGGTGAGCAGTACTTC.

The chain joins TRBV7-2 to TRBJ1-3; no definite D call. This CDR3 has 16 residues. CDR1 is SGHTA and CDR2 is FQGNSA in the germline V gene. The V end was cut by 2 bases, the J end by 0 bases, with 11 bases between. CDR3 sequence: CASSLNGPRSGNTIYF. CDR3 coding DNA: TGTGCCAGCAGCTTAAATGGGCCGCGCTCTGGAAACACCATATATTTT.

As regards this clone: In the same sample, other DNA sequences code for this CDR3. This chain links TRBV4-1 with TRBJ1-5; a possible D gene is TRBD1 (5 bases). Germline lookup yields CDR1 MGHRA and CDR2 YSYEKL. V was clipped by 1 base and J by 7 bases, with 14 bases between them. This CDR3 has 15 amino acids. The CDR3 nucleotides read TGCGCCAGCAGCCAAGTAGGCGGGGGGTACCAGCCCCAGCATTTT. Its protein is CASSQVGGGYQPQHF.

This clone is a singleton in its sample. This chain joins TRBV6-5 and TRBJ2-2; D is perhaps TRBD2 (5 bases). Germline assignment: CDR1 MNHEY and CDR2 SVGAGI. There are 14 residues in the CDR3. V lost 5 bases to trimming and J lost 4 bases, with 11 bases between them. The CDR3 here is CASSMTGTTGELFF. In nucleotides, the CDR3 is TGTGCCAGCAGTATGACGGGAACCACCGGGGAGCTGTTTTTT.

V usage is TRBV11-3 and J usage is TRBJ2-2; no definite D call. The CDR3 is made up of 13 amino acids. Germline CDR1 is SGHNT and CDR2 is YENEEA. V lost 3 bases and J 2 bases, leaving 4 bases between the germline ends. DNA of the CDR3: TGTGCCAGCAGCTTTACTAACACCGGGGAGCTGTTTTTT. This sequence encodes CASSFTNTGELFF.

The rearrangement uses TRBV7-2 and TRBJ2-3; 10 nucleotides align to TRBD1. This CDR3 contains 15 residues. Germline V gene lookup returns CDR1 SGHTA and CDR2 FQGNSA. V dropped 5 bases and J dropped 8; count of bases not matched to a gene: 10. CDR3 sequence (DNA): TGTGCCAGCAGCCCTGGGACAGGGGCTGTTGCTACGCAGTATTTT. Its translation: CASSPGTGAVATQYF.

The gene calls are TRBV6-1 and TRBJ2-7; a possible D gene is TRBD1 (6 bases). The V end lost 4 bases, the J end lost 1 base, and 17 bases lay between the germline ends. The CDR3 has 16 residues. CDR1 MNHNS and CDR2 SASEGT come from the germline V gene. CDR3 in amino acids: CASSAPGHILSYEQYV. CDR3 in DNA: TGTGCCAGCAGTGCCCCGGGACACATATTATCCTACGAGCAGTACGTC.

The chain carries TRBV19 and TRBJ2-5; D call uncertain. The V gene's germline CDR1 is LNHDA and CDR2 SQIVND (reference sequence). The V and J ends lost 1 base and 5 bases respectively, with 8 bases between them. This CDR3 comprises 13 residues. The CDR3 protein is CASSIVARETQYF. In DNA form, the CDR3 reads TGTGCCAGTAGTATAGTAGCTCGGGAGACCCAGTACTTC.

The chain is built from TRBV18 and TRBJ1-1, with a possible D match to TRBD1 (6 bases). Germline CDR1 is KGHSH and CDR2 is LQKENI. The CDR3 runs to 14 residues. Trimming shortened V by 4 bases and J by 2 bases, and 11 bases separated the two germline ends. CDR3 residues: CASSQGGHNTEAFF. In DNA form, the CDR3 reads TGTGCCAGCTCACAGGGGGGGCATAACACTGAAGCTTTCTTT. Filled out from reference TRBV18 and TRBJ1-1, the complete variable domain reads NAGVMQNPRHLVRRRGQEARLRCSPMKGHSHVYWYRQLPEEGLKFMVYLQKENIIDESGMPKERFSAEFPKEGPSILRIQQVVRGDSAAYFCASSQGGHNTEAFFGQGTRLTVV.

J is TRBJ2-3 and V is TRBV6-5; 11 bases align to TRBD2. Trimming took 6 bases from V and 4 from J; bases not matched to a gene: 3. This CDR3 has 14 residues. Germline V gene sequence: CDR1 MNHEY, CDR2 SVGAGI. CDR3: CASRGGLAADTQYF. The CDR3, as DNA: TGTGCCAGCAGGGGGGGACTAGCGGCAGATACGCAGTATTTT.